This T cell receptor (beta chain) stems from a study of T-cell memory formation after mild COVID-19. Broader study findings: Among CD4+ contracting clones, most were CM and EM, and CD8+ ones EMRA.

In the case of this clonotype: Its antigen is undetermined.

TCRdb itself ran the 5' RACE reads through MiXCR, one entry per CDR3 protein. The sample lists about half a million distinct CDR3 sequences; 18% were seen once. The sequenced material came from PBMCs or a T cell subset sorted from them (not recorded which). The receptor was isolated from an adult woman who had mild COVID-19 (a few samples of this study predate the infection). Cell type and time point are not known.

The CDR3 here is CASSRRAGEEAFF. The CDR3 DNA reads as TGTGCCAGCTCACGACGTGCGGGGGAGGAAGCTTTCTTT. This rearrangement joins TRBV18 to TRBJ1-1, with D perhaps TRBD1 (5 bases). V was pared by 4 bases and J by 8 bases, with 14 bases between. The CDR3 is 13 residues long. Germline V gene data show CDR1 as KGHSH and CDR2 as LQKENI.